This T cell receptor beta chain was captured by sequencing in a study of blood T cells in healthy people across ages. Study-level points and caveats: Significant beta diversity loss was already apparent by age approximately 40, declining roughly linearly.

Researchers report isolating at least 6.5 million PBMCs per sample. Samples each yielded at least 6 micrograms of total RNA. V was pared by 5 bases and J by 3 bases, with 5 bases of the junction left unmatched. This CDR3 has 14 residues. A second PCR, run for about 7 to 11 cycles, used a sample-barcoded 5' primer plus a J-beta primer mix. Each CDR3 protein gets one entry after TCRdb re-called the 5' RACE reads with MiXCR. This table has about 630,000 distinct CDR3 sequences, approximately 21% appearing once. This clonotype was seen more than once but under ten times. The antigen remains unidentified. The specimen sequenced was blood. This TCR came from a man aged 65-85 years in good health. This chain uses TRBV12-3 or TRBV12-4 with TRBJ2-3; 7 nucleotides agree with TRBD2. Here the CDR3 reads CASSAPRETDTQYF. In DNA form, the CDR3 reads TGTGCCAGCAGTGCCCCGCGGGAGACAGATACGCAGTATTTT.